This record concerns one TCR beta chain sequence. The target antigen is unknown. These data are taken from a study of healthy donors' naive CD4 and CD8 T cells. Notes on the study in general: Bulk sequencing left alpha and beta chains unpaired. Negatively charged CDR3s marked CD8+ lineage; positively charged CDR3s marked CD4+ lineage.

V lost 0 bases, J lost 0 bases, and 8 bases lay in between. This CDR3 has 15 amino acids. Germline CDR1 is SGHAT and CDR2 is FQNNGV. A linear amplification protocol produced the TCR libraries from roughly 550 ng of total RNA. TCRdb re-called the reads through MiXCR, storing one row per CDR3 protein. The sample has about 180,000 distinct CDR3 sequences, about four fifths seen once. The clonotype comes from a pool of human donors in good health; the sample pools cells from several healthy donors. The source material was naive CD4+ and CD8+ T cells sorted from blood, pooled from several donors. This chain connects TRBV11-2 to TRBJ2-5; D is undetermined. The CDR3 protein is CASSLEDPYQETQYF. The CDR3 DNA sequence: TGTGCCAGCAGCTTAGAAGACCCGTACCAAGAGACCCAGTACTTC. The entire variable domain, with the rest obtained from reference TRBV11-2 and TRBJ2-5, is as follows: EAGVAQSPRYKIIEKRQSVAFWCNPISGHATLYWYQQILGQGPKLLIQFQNNGVVDDSQLPKDRFSAERLKGVDSTLKIQPAKLEDSAVYLCASSLEDPYQETQYFGPGTRLLVL.